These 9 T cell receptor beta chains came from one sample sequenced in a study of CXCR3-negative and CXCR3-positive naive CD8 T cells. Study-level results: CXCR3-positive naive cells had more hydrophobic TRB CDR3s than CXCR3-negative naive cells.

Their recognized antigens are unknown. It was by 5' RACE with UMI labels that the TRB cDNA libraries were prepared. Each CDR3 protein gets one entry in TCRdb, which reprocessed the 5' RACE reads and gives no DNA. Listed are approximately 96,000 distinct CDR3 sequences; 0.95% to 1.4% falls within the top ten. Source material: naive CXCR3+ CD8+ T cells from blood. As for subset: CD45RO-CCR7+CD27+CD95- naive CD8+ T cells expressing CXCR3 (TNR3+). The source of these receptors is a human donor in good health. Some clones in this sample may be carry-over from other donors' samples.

The CDR3 is CASSGDSRGLETQYF. The V gene is TRBV12-3 or TRBV12-4, the J gene TRBJ2-5; TCRdb gives TRBD1 as the D gene, but with no DNA this cannot be confirmed. CDR3 size: 15 residues.

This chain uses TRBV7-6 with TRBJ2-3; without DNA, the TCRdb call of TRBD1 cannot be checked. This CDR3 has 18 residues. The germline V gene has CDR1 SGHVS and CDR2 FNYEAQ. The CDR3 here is CASSLVEYGQGDTDTQYF.

CDR3 protein: CASSSDRAAYEQYF. The rearrangement uses TRBV7-9 and TRBJ2-7; the TCRdb D gene call, TRBD1, has no DNA to confirm it. The CDR3 extends over 14 amino acids. CDR1 is SEHNR, CDR2 FQNEAQ, per germline (reference sequence).

The CDR3 region is CASIQTGGLTEAFF. The rearrangement uses TRBV6-2 or TRBV6-3 and TRBJ1-1; the D call of TRBD1 rests on TCRdb alone, since no DNA is present to check it. CDR3 size: 14 residues. Germline V gene sequence: CDR1 MNHEY, CDR2 SVGEGT.

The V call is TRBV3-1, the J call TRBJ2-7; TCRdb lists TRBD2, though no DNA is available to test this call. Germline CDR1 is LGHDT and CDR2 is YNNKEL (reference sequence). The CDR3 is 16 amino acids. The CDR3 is CASSQAAGLKPYEQYF.

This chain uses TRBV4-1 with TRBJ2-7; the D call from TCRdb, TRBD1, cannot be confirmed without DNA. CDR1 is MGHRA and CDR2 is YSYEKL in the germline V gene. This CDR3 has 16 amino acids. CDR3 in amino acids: CASSRPTVGDIYEQYF.

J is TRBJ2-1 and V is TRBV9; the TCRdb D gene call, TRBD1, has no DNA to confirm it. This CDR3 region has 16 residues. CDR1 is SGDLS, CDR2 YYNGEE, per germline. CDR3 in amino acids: CASSEAGTGSYNEQFF. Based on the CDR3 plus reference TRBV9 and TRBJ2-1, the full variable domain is DSGVTQTPKHLITATGQRVTLRCSPRSGDLSVYWYQQSLDQGLQFLIQYYNGEERAKGNILERFSAQQFPDLHSELNLSSLELGDSALYFCASSEAGTGSYNEQFFGPGTRLTVL.

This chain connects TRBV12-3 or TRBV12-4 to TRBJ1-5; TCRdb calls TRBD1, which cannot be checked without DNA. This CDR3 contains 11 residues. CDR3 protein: CASSSQGPQHF.

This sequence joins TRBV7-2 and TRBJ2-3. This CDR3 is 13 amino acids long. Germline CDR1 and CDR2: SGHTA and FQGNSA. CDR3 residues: CASSLSFADTQYF.